One sample yielded the 31 T cell receptor beta chains listed below, sequenced in a study of identical twins. Via MiXCR, TCRdb re-called the 5' RACE reads, giving one row per CDR3 protein. The table includes about 660,000 distinct CDR3 sequences, about 9.4% detected once. The same specimen was also included in a second study, on yellow fever vaccine responses in identical twins.

Sequencing was done on a sample of PBMCs. These receptors all come from a woman aged 18-29 years in good health.

J is TRBJ2-5 and V is TRBV7-9, with D maybe TRBD1 (6 bases). Germline values: CDR1 SEHNR, CDR2 FQNEAQ (reference sequence). V lost 1 base to trimming and J lost 0 bases, with 12 bases between them. The CDR3 is made up of 16 amino acids. The CDR3 protein is CASSLGQDRYQETQYF. The CDR3 bases are TGTGCCAGCAGCTTAGGACAGGACCGGTACCAAGAGACCCAGTACTTC.

This clonotype was detected ten times or more. This chain joins TRBV12-3 or TRBV12-4 and TRBJ2-7, with 7 bases fitting TRBD1. The length of the CDR3 is 13 residues. V shed 5 bases, J shed 4 bases, and the junction held 5 bases outside the gene matches. As DNA, the CDR3 is TGTGCCAGCAGTCGACAGGGATTTTACGAGCAGTACTTC. This codes for CASSRQGFYEQYF.

This clonotype turned up a few times. The rearrangement links TRBV20-1 to TRBJ2-7; TRBD2 agrees at 10 bases. This CDR3 region has 13 residues. V lost 6 bases, J lost 4 bases, and 6 bases stayed unmatched. Germline-derived CDR1 and CDR2 are DFQATT and SNEGSKA (reference sequence). The CDR3 bases are TGCAGTGCCATCACTAGCGGGACTTACGAGCAGTACTTC. It is translated as CSAITSGTYEQYF.

This clonotype was counted a few times. The rearrangement joins TRBV18 to TRBJ2-3, with D hard to call. This CDR3 spans 13 amino acids. The V gene's germline CDR1 is KGHSH and CDR2 LQKENI. Trimming left V 3 bases short and J 0 bases short, with 4 bases between. CDR3 protein: CASSPASTDTQYF. CDR3 nucleotides: TGTGCCAGCTCACCTGCAAGCACAGATACGCAGTATTTT.

This clonotype was seen at least ten times. This rearrangement joins TRBV7-9 to TRBJ2-7; either TRBD1 or TRBD2 may supply D (7 bases each). The V end was cut by 4 bases, the J end by 4 bases, with 17 bases between. Germline loops: CDR1 SEHNR, CDR2 FQNEAQ (reference sequence). CDR3 length: 15 residues. CDR3 bases: TGTGCCAGCAGCTCCTCGACAGGGACTAATTACGAGCAGTACTTC. Translated: CASSSSTGTNYEQYF.

This clonotype occurred many times. The rearrangement uses TRBV2 and TRBJ2-3; D perhaps matches TRBD2 (7 bases). Germline-derived CDR1 and CDR2 are SNHLY and FYNNEI. The CDR3 length is 14 residues. V lost 7 bases and J 3 bases, leaving 14 bases between the germline ends. CDR3 nucleotide sequence: TGTGCCAGCATCGGACGGGGGGCTACAGATACGCAGTATTTT. It specifies CASIGRGATDTQYF. The complete variable domain, with remaining parts taken from reference TRBV2 and TRBJ2-3, reads EPEVTQTPSHQVTQMGQEVILRCVPISNHLYFYWYRQILGQKVEFLVSFYNNEISEKSEIFDDQFSVERPDGSNFTLKIRSTKLEDSAMYFCASIGRGATDTQYFGPGTRLTVL.

This clonotype was observed a few times. This chain links TRBV7-9 with TRBJ2-2; tentatively, D is TRBD1 or TRBD2 (5 bases each). Germline CDR1 is SEHNR and CDR2 is FQNEAQ (reference sequence). The CDR3 length is 14 residues. V was clipped by 2 bases and J by 6 bases, with 10 bases between them. The CDR3 sequence is CASSLPGTAGELFF. CDR3 DNA: TGTGCCAGCAGCTTACCAGGGACCGCCGGGGAGCTGTTTTTT.

In its sample, this clonotype was seen a few times. The chain is built from TRBV5-6 and TRBJ1-2, with 8 bases matching TRBD1. The CDR3 is 13 amino acids. The V segment lost 7 bases and the J segment 6 bases; nucleotides outside the gene matches: 8. The V gene's germline CDR1 is SGHDT and CDR2 YYEEEE. For the CDR3, the DNA is TGTGCCAGCGGATGGGACAGGACCAATGGCTACACCTTC. It codes for CASGWDRTNGYTF.

This chain connects TRBV28 to TRBJ1-5; D is perhaps TRBD1 (6 bases). V was clipped by 2 bases and J by 6 bases, with 17 bases between them. Germline CDR1 MDHEN, CDR2 SYDVKM. CDR3 length: 16 residues. The CDR3 bases are TGTGCCAGCAGTTTAAGGGGGGGGGCTAGGGGTCAGCCCCAGCATTTT. Amino acids: CASSLRGGARGQPQHF.

This clonotype turned up a few times. The germline gene is not matched at one end of the junction; a read error may be the cause. J is TRBJ2-1 and V is TRBV4-3, with D unclear. Germline V gene lookup returns CDR1 LGHNA and CDR2 YSLEER. The CDR3 spans 14 residues. CDR3 nucleotide sequence: TGCGCCTGCAGCCAAATGCCCAAATACAATGAGCAGTTCTTC. Its translation: CACSQMPKYNEQFF.

This clonotype has ten or more counts. The genes are TRBV28 and TRBJ2-4; TRBD2 is a possible D gene (5 bases). CDR3 length: 15 residues. Germline V lookup: CDR1 MDHEN, CDR2 SYDVKM. Trimming took off 3 bases at V and 9 bases at J, with 18 bases between the two ends. The CDR3 is CASSLEASRSGIQYF. CDR3 coding DNA: TGTGCCAGCAGTTTGGAGGCTTCCCGATCGGGCATTCAGTACTTC. Looking up the rest from reference TRBV28 and TRBJ2-4 gives the full variable domain: DVKVTQSSRYLVKRTGEKVFLECVQDMDHENMFWYRQDPGLGLRLIYFSYDVKMKEKGDIPEGYSVSREKKERFSLILESASTNQTSMYLCASSLEASRSGIQYFGAGTRLSVL.

This chain connects TRBV7-2 to TRBJ2-1; 8 bases are shared with TRBD1. Germline V gives CDR1 SGHTA, CDR2 FQGNSA. The CDR3 is 15 amino acids. V trimming: 3 bases; J trimming: 2 bases; junction bases outside the gene matches: 3. As DNA, the CDR3 is TGTGCCAGCAGCTTCGACAGGGGAGCCTACAATGAGCAGTTCTTC. Protein product: CASSFDRGAYNEQFF.

This chain uses TRBV3-1 with TRBJ1-1; D ambiguous. CDR1 is LGHDT and CDR2 is YNNKEL in the germline V gene (reference sequence). CDR3 size: 14 residues. V was pared by 3 bases and J by 6 bases, with 14 bases between. The DNA for the CDR3 is TGTGCCAGCAGCCAGCCCGGCCTTGGGCCTGAAGCTTTCTTT. Its protein is CASSQPGLGPEAFF.

This clonotype was recorded many times. The chain combines TRBV12-3 or TRBV12-4 with TRBJ2-3; D unclear. CDR3 length: 15 residues. V lost 1 base to trimming and J lost 1 base, with 9 bases between them. CDR3 sequence (DNA): TGTGCCAGCAGTTTAGGTTTGGATGGCACAGATACGCAGTATTTT. Residues: CASSLGLDGTDTQYF.

The V call is TRBV7-3, the J call TRBJ1-1, with 9 bases identical to TRBD1. Looked up from germline, CDR1 is SGHTA and CDR2 is FQGTGA. The CDR3 totals 14 residues. Trimming cost V 5 bases and J 6 bases; bases outside gene matches: 7. The CDR3 coding sequence is TGTGCCAGCAGCCTAAACAGGGGGCACGCTGAAGCTTTCTTT. Translation gives CASSLNRGHAEAFF.

This clonotype was picked up many times. V and J are TRBV24-1 and TRBJ2-6; 7 bases align to TRBD1. This CDR3 has 15 amino acids. CDR1 is KGHDR and CDR2 is SFDVKD in the germline V gene. With 10 bases clipped from V and 0 bases from J, the junction kept 5 bases outside the gene matches. In DNA, the CDR3 is TGTGCCACGAGGGACAGTCACTCTGGGGCCAACGTCCTGACTTTC. Protein: CATRDSHSGANVLTF.

This chain connects TRBV11-2 to TRBJ2-3, with TRBD2 matching over 10 bases. Germline-derived CDR1 and CDR2 are SGHAT and FQNNGV. This CDR3 region has 16 residues. The V and J ends lost 5 bases and 5 bases, in that order; junction bases with no gene match: 10. The CDR3 sequence: CASSTASGGGRDTQYF. The CDR3 bases are TGTGCCAGCAGCACCGCTAGCGGGGGCGGGAGAGATACGCAGTATTTT. The whole variable domain, filled in from reference TRBV11-2 and TRBJ2-3, reads EAGVAQSPRYKIIEKRQSVAFWCNPISGHATLYWYQQILGQGPKLLIQFQNNGVVDDSQLPKDRFSAERLKGVDSTLKIQPAKLEDSAVYLCASSTASGGGRDTQYFGPGTRLTVL.

This rearrangement joins TRBV19 to TRBJ2-1; tentatively, D is TRBD1 or TRBD2 (5 bases each). Trimming shortened V by 4 bases and J by 4 bases, and 11 bases separated the two germline ends. This CDR3 has 14 amino acids. Germline-derived CDR1 and CDR2 are LNHDA and SQIVND (reference sequence). The CDR3 reads CASSTGRTYNEQFF. In DNA form, the CDR3 reads TGTGCCAGTAGTACGGGACGGACTTACAATGAGCAGTTCTTC.

This clonotype was observed many times. The chain joins TRBV29-1 to TRBJ2-5; tentatively, D is TRBD1 (6 bases). V lost 5 bases and J 0 bases, leaving 16 bases between the germline ends. From germline, CDR1 is SQVTM and CDR2 ANQGSEA. This CDR3 comprises 15 residues. The CDR3 DNA reads as TGCAGCGTTAGCCCGGGACAACAGTACCAAGAGACCCAGTACTTC. Encoded protein: CSVSPGQQYQETQYF.

This clonotype occurred a few times. For the CDR3, the DNA is TGTGCCAGCAGTTACCCCGCGACAGGGGGCAACGAGCAGTTCTTC. Protein sequence: CASSYPATGGNEQFF. The chain is built from TRBV6-8 and TRBJ2-1; 10 bases match TRBD1. CDR3 length: 15 amino acids. J lost 10 bases, V lost 2 bases, and 8 bases had no gene match. Looked up from germline, CDR1 is MNHGY and CDR2 is SAAAGT.

There are a few counts of this clonotype. The V call is TRBV3-1, the J call TRBJ1-6; perhaps TRBD1 as D (5 bases). Trimming left V 7 bases short and J 7 bases short, with 17 bases between. Looked up from germline, CDR1 is LGHDT and CDR2 is YNNKEL (reference sequence). The CDR3 sequence is 15 residues long. The CDR3 DNA follows: TGTGCCAGCAACATTGGGGGGGTGGGCAATTCACCCCTCCACTTT. Residues: CASNIGGVGNSPLHF.

This clonotype was observed many times. The chain combines TRBV29-1 with TRBJ2-5; 7 positions match TRBD1. Germline lookup yields CDR1 SQVTM and CDR2 ANQGSEA. V gave up 4 bases and J gave up 5 bases; unmatched junction bases: 7. This CDR3 contains 13 residues. This chain's CDR3 is CSVVGRGSETQYF. DNA of the CDR3: TGCAGCGTTGTGGGCAGGGGGAGTGAGACCCAGTACTTC.

In this sample, this clonotype turned up a few times. CDR3 in amino acids: CSARDRSGSYEQYF. For the CDR3, the DNA is TGCAGTGCTAGAGATCGGTCTGGATCCTACGAGCAGTACTTC. This chain connects TRBV20-1 to TRBJ2-7; the D is unclear. The V gene lost 0 bases and the J gene lost 1 base, with 10 bases spanning the gap. The CDR3 has 14 residues. The V gene's germline CDR1 is DFQATT and CDR2 SNEGSKA (reference sequence).

This clonotype was seen a handful of times. V gene TRBV20-1 combines with J gene TRBJ1-2; TRBD1 agrees at 7 bases. CDR3 length: 16 amino acids. Trimming removed 5 bases from V and 2 bases from J; junction bases left unmatched: 14. Germline CDR1 and CDR2: DFQATT and SNEGSKA (reference sequence). The CDR3 DNA reads as TGCAGTGCTCGAAAAACCTCTACAGGGGAAAACTATGGCTACACCTTC. Residues: CSARKTSTGENYGYTF.

CDR3 in amino acids: CSVRINDRGRGNYGYTF. CDR3 nucleotide sequence: TGCAGCGTACGAATTAACGACAGGGGGCGAGGAAACTATGGCTACACCTTC. The chain combines TRBV29-1 with TRBJ1-2; 10 bases fit TRBD1. CDR3 length: 17 amino acids. V trimming: 6 bases; J trimming: 2 bases; junction bases outside the gene matches: 15. The germline CDR1 and CDR2 sequences are SQVTM and ANQGSEA.

This clonotype was detected many times. The chain recombines TRBV4-1 with TRBJ1-4, with a weak D call TRBD1 (5 bases). Trimming took 1 base from V and 7 from J, leaving 13 bases between them. This CDR3 has 15 residues. The V gene's germline CDR1 is MGHRA and CDR2 YSYEKL. The chain's CDR3 is CASSQAPPGGEKLFF. Written as DNA, the CDR3 is TGCGCCAGCAGCCAAGCCCCGCCCGGGGGTGAAAAACTGTTTTTT.

V gene TRBV7-9 combines with J gene TRBJ2-7; 11 bases agree with TRBD2. The CDR3 loop spans 16 amino acids. The junction had 10 bases not matched to a gene; V was cut back by 5 bases and J by 4 bases. The V gene's germline CDR1 is SEHNR and CDR2 FQNEAQ (reference sequence). DNA for the CDR3: TGTGCCAGCAGCGTATCACTAGCGGGGGCCTCATACGAGCAGTACTTC. It specifies CASSVSLAGASYEQYF.

This clonotype occurred a few times. The chain combines TRBV7-3 with TRBJ2-3, with 9 bases fitting TRBD1. The CDR3 consists of 12 residues. V dropped 4 bases and J dropped 11; count of bases not matched to a gene: 4. Germline V gene sequence: CDR1 SGHTA, CDR2 FQGTGA. The DNA of the CDR3 is TGTGCCAGCAGCTCGGGACAGGGCGGGCAGTATTTT. Amino acids: CASSSGQGGQYF.

This chain connects TRBV9 to TRBJ2-3; 14 positions agree with TRBD2. Germline lookup yields CDR1 SGDLS and CDR2 YYNGEE. This CDR3 region has 17 residues. Trimming removed 3 bases from V and 3 bases from J; junction bases left unmatched: 6. The CDR3 loop is CASSDRLAGGQTDTQYF. The CDR3 nucleotides are TGTGCCAGCAGCGACCGACTAGCGGGGGGGCAAACAGATACGCAGTATTTT.

This clonotype was seen a handful of times. The gene calls are TRBV6-1 and TRBJ2-2; TRBD2 matches 13 bases. In germline, CDR1 is MNHNS, CDR2 SASEGT. CDR3 size: 15 residues. After removal of 6 bases from V and 8 bases from J, the junction contained 6 bases not matched to a gene. CDR3 protein: CASSQTSGGPGELFF. Here the CDR3 DNA reads TGTGCCAGCAGCCAGACTAGCGGGGGGCCGGGGGAGCTGTTTTTT.

This clonotype was picked up a small number of times. V usage is TRBV3-1 and J usage is TRBJ2-1, with D perhaps TRBD2 (7 bases). The CDR3 has 17 amino acids. Trimming took off 0 bases at V and 4 bases at J, with 16 bases between the two ends. Germline V gene data show CDR1 as LGHDT and CDR2 as YNNKEL (reference sequence). The CDR3 DNA sequence: TGTGCCAGCAGCCAAGATCGGGGGGCTAGCGCTTACAATGAGCAGTTCTTC. Translation: CASSQDRGASAYNEQFF.